This entry concerns a single T cell receptor beta chain. Assay used: immunoSEQ multiplex PCR; TCRdb lists only in-frame clones, some missing. The sample lists around 700,000 clones; around 90% were seen once. These data are taken from a study of blood T cell repertoires in COVID-19. This clonotype originated in a woman aged 18-29 years with acute or convalescent COVID-19. Sequences were obtained from peripheral blood.

CDR3 DNA sequence: TGCAGCGTTCTTCGTGTCTCCGGGGCAGGGGGCAATGGCTACACCTTC. It specifies CSVLRVSGAGGNGYTF. The genes are TRBV29-1 and TRBJ1-2; 8 positions match TRBD1. Trimming took 5 bases from V and 6 from J; bases not matched to a gene: 17. This CDR3 contains 16 residues. Per germline, CDR1 SQVTM and CDR2 ANQGSEA.